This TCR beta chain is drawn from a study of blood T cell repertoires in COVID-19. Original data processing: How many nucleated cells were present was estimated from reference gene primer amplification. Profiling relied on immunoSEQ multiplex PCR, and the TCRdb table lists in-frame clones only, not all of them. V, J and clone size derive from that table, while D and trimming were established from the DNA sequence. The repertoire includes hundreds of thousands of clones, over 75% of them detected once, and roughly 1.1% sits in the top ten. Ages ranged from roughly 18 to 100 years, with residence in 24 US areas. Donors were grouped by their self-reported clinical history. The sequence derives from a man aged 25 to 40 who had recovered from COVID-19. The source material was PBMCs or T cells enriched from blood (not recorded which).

DNA for the CDR3: TGTGCCAGCAGTGACGGACAGCCTCGGGAGCAGTACTTC. Protein sequence: CASSDGQPREQYF. The rearrangement joins TRBV2 to TRBJ2-7; TRBD1 is a possible D gene (6 bases). This CDR3 has 13 residues. V lost 3 bases, J lost 7 bases, and 13 bases lay in between. Germline V gene sequence: CDR1 SNHLY, CDR2 FYNNEI.